Described below is a single TCR beta chain sequence and its context. There are a few counts of this clone. The antigen it recognizes is unknown. Base qualities are missing; no much larger clone stands one base away. The cohort consisted of 666 healthy bone marrow donors. All cohort members were sampled while nominally healthy, although unrecorded immune exposures were likely present. The donor tested CMV seronegative and was one of the 352 seronegative cohort members. Each donor provided a peripheral blood sample, and peripheral blood mononuclear cells were used for TCR beta sequencing. The Qiagen DNeasy Blood Extraction Kit was used to extract genomic DNA from the blood cell samples. The sample is drawn from a study of cytomegalovirus exposure and HLA in healthy donors (TCRdb year 2017). In the study overall: An earlier analysis of 587 of the donors reported 276 Gb of sequence data and around 110 million unique TCR beta sequences obtained from about 179 million T cells. Besides the first cohort of about 730 subjects, a separate validation cohort made up of 95 to 150 different subjects was used. An earlier analysis of several hundred of the donors applied high-throughput TCR beta sequencing to assess whether each TCR beta V gene segment acted as functional or pseudogenic. All discovery cohort repertoires had been generated using a single sequencing platform. In a later genetic analysis, genome-wide SNP genotypes for about 65% of the 666 donors were used, and that subset was treated as a discovery cohort. A later analysis re-examined previously published TCR beta repertoires from just over 650 donors and added high-resolution HLA genotyping to investigate patterns of TCR occurrence. To predict cytomegalovirus infection status, the study combined high-throughput TCR immunosequencing, statistical association of individual TCRs with disease status, and machine learning. Typing coverage varied by locus: 629-630 donors for A, B, C, DRB1 and DQB1; roughly 520 for DQA1; about 600 for DPA1; around 450 for DPB1. Alongside the repertoire data, information on donor age, sex, ethnicity and CMV serostatus was compiled. Of the roughly 400 genotyped donors, approximately 81% were placed in the genetic ancestry cluster associated with self-reported Caucasian donors. The study was designed to test whether signatures of past pathogen exposure could be identified by cataloging public T cell receptors. Five DR-DQ haplotypes were treated as single units for association and clustering because of strong linkage in the cohort. The later analysis used no new phenotypic data to find candidate immune exposures, relying instead on TCR beta sequences and their occurrence across donors. About 300 gigabases of sequencing data and 78 million or so unique TCR sequences were included in an early release covering around 600 HLA-typed donors. The study profiled the T cell repertoires of approximately 700 subjects by immunosequencing and related them to cytomegalovirus serostatus. HLA typing included class I and class II loci at four-digit resolution. On average, 235,054 unique TCR beta nucleotide sequences were sequenced per donor among more than 350 genotyped donors of the cohort, with around 19% of those sequences being non-productive. Points the paper makes about the study in general: Linkage disequilibrium might explain the correlated functional status among segregating V segments, but an unknown experimental factor could not be excluded. Cytomegalovirus status was reported to be diagnosed by the classifier with high specificity and sensitivity in both the original and validation cohorts. An association between a missense DCLRE1C variant and V-gene and J-gene trimming of TCR beta chains was found in a later genetic analysis and replicated in an independent cohort. Because HLA typing was unavailable for some donors at each locus, only the typed subset was used in association tests. According to the authors, the approach could potentially be generalized to other disease states and immunological phenotypes. A later analysis found that HLA-associated TCR beta chains were more clonally expanded and had lower generation probabilities than equally common non-associated chains. Most TCR sequences were observed very rarely across donors, whereas some public TCRs were present in many individuals. In vitro tests confirmed that three of the cytomegalovirus-associated TCR beta chains recognize cytomegalovirus antigens. In the study, 150 to 200 TCR beta chains were listed as associated with cytomegalovirus. The cohort was sequenced for TCR beta chains only, and without alpha or paired-chain data the features that could be detected were limited. A later analysis found that most CMV-associated TCR beta chains appeared HLA-restricted, with HLA associations seemingly driven largely by CMV exposure. A group of highly shared sequence variants was considered likely to be a technical artifact of the sequencing pipeline. The earlier analysis of about 600 of the donors excluded seventeen rarely observed V segments, including chromosome 9 orphons, because counts were too low. Compared with the roughly 700-donor mean, donors in an Asian-associated ancestry cluster had fewer N-insertions in productive TCRs, according to a later genetic analysis. In a later analysis, the rate of TCR association differed among HLA loci, with DRB1 alleles having the most associated TCRs and HLA-C alleles having the fewest. Sequencing depth was assumed to be roughly uniform across donors in the presence/absence analyses, though that assumption may not hold. In a later analysis, several top co-occurrence clusters were reported to appear linked to parvovirus B19, influenza, CMV and Epstein-Barr virus. CMV serostatus was the only immune exposure information available for the cohort. A further reported finding was that TCR beta sequences accurately predicted the HLA-A and HLA-B alleles for most subjects in the first cohort. When HLA alleles, especially DR and DQ, strongly co-occurred, TCR associations were difficult to assign to individual alleles. In an earlier analysis of around 500 of the donors, most TCR beta V segments appeared in productive rearrangements about 87% or about 30% of the time, broadly matching IMGT annotations. Because the 87-base-pair reads could not distinguish some IMGT-functional V segments, including TRBV6-2 and TRBV6-3, those segments were excluded. In a later analysis, around 17,000 TCR beta sequences were associated with specific HLA alleles at a false discovery rate of 0.05.

Taken from cysteine to phenylalanine, the CDR3 has 14 residues. The DNA shown is the 42-base CDR3, in frame from base 1. The germline V gene (reference sequence) specifies LNHDA as CDR1 and SQIVND as CDR2. Germline trimming amounts to 5 bases on V and 7 bases on J, with 8 as the count of junction bases outside the gene matches. Receptor libraries were prepared by the immunoSEQ multiplex PCR assay. The multiplex PCR relied on a mix of 60 forward primers for TCR Vbeta segments and 13 reverse primers for TCR Jbeta segments. A multiplex PCR assay on genomic DNA amplified the CDR3 region of rearranged TCR beta genes. On the Illumina HiSeq System, the amplified TCR beta libraries were sequenced as 87-base-pair reads. In the original analysis: Across the 600 to 700 repertoires, a later analysis counted 60 million to 90 million unique TCR beta chains, approximately 10 million of which were shared by at least two donors. Raw reads were error-corrected and collapsed into unique sequences with a nearest-neighbor algorithm that merged closely related sequences to remove PCR and sequencing errors. To assign V, D and J gene segments, CDR3 sequences were aligned to IMGT reference sequences. For a sequence to be retained, a match of at least six nucleotides was required to both a V gene segment and a J gene segment. Rearrangements were called productive when the CDR3 lacked stop codons and stayed in frame with V and J; all others were non-productive. Following IMGT convention, CDR3 was defined as the stretch from the second conserved V-encoded cysteine up to the conserved J-encoded phenylalanine. In an earlier analysis of approximately 500 of the donors, sequences lacking an unambiguous match to a single V gene segment were excluded. In an earlier analysis of approximately 590 of the donors, V segments were called functional above 56.7% productive rearrangements and were called segregating when the between-donor standard deviation exceeded 5%. A statistical classification framework was developed to diagnose cytomegalovirus status using the catalog of TCR beta chain sequences. A later analysis assigned V and J genes by comparing TCR nucleotide sequences with IMGT/GENE-DB human TR gene sequences. A later analysis assigned CDR3 sequences and most-parsimonious VDJ recombination scenarios with the TCRdist pipeline. In a later analysis, each TCR beta chain was defined by its CDR3 amino acid sequence together with its V-gene family, and reads lacking a unique V-gene family were excluded. In a later analysis, some 600 highly shared, low-generation-probability nucleotide sequences were removed to address suspected cross-contamination and a sequencing artifact. A later analysis calculated a clonal expansion index for each public chain from normalized within-repertoire ranks of inferred template counts. Generation probabilities in a later analysis came from a VDJ recombination model fitted to out-of-frame rearrangements, and those results were checked against IGoR. A later analysis scored TCR-TCR, TCR-HLA and TCR-CMV co-occurrence with hypergeometric tests, applying a repertoire-size bias correction to TCR pairs. In a later analysis, false discovery rates were estimated by permuting HLA or CMV assignments 20 times. In a later analysis, co-occurring TCRs were grouped using DBSCAN, with TCRdist sequence similarity added in when clustering inside HLA-allele-positive subsets. Co-occurrence clustering excluded repertoires with fewer than 30,000 or more than 120,000 public chains, plus five with anomalous nucleotide sharing. The immuneACCESS repertoire file appears here via TCRdb, limited to in-frame rearrangements. These files lack a portion of the clones; in checked studies, under half of the deficit traces to unresolved V genes, and the cause of the others is not known. V, J and clone size derive from that table, while D and trimming were established from the DNA sequence. The sample table shows around 150,000 clones, and nearly 80% are seen once. The leading ten clones occupy around 3.1% of the sample.

What was sequenced was PBMCs. The TCR comes from a woman aged 40 to 50 in good health and CMV-seronegative. Rearrangement joined TRBV19 to TRBJ2-7; 10 central bases correspond to TRBD1. The DNA reads as follows: TGTGCCAGTAGTCACCGGGACAGGGGAGGAGAGCAGTACTTC. Its translation is CASSHRDRGGEQYF.